These 28 T cell receptor beta chains share one sample of origin, sequenced in a study of T cells in Graves' hyperthyroidism and ophthalmopathy. Researchers took RNA transcripts and amplified the TCR beta CDR3 regions from them. The HTBI primer set drove a first-round RT-PCR of the TCR CDR3. Using its own MiXCR run on the multiplex PCR reads, TCRdb lists one record per CDR3 protein. The sample yields more than 550,000 distinct CDR3 sequences, 15% to 20% seen once. Sequenced input: blood. Receptor source: a man between 45 and 60 years old with Graves' hyperthyroidism.

V usage is TRBV19 and J usage is TRBJ2-1; TRBD2 matches at 12 bases. In germline, CDR1 is LNHDA, CDR2 SQIVND (reference sequence). This CDR3 region has 15 residues. Trimming cost V 6 bases and J 9 bases; bases outside gene matches: 9. For the CDR3, the DNA is TGTGCCAGTAGCCCACCGGGACTAGCGGGCATTGAGCAGTTCTTC. Its protein product is CASSPPGLAGIEQFF.

This clonotype was detected ten times or more. The J gene is TRBJ2-7, the V gene TRBV12-3 or TRBV12-4; 8 bases line up with TRBD2. After removal of 5 bases from V and 0 bases from J, the junction contained 6 bases not matched to a gene. The CDR3 extends over 15 amino acids. CDR3 residues: CASSGTAGGSYEQYF. CDR3 DNA sequence: TGTGCCAGCAGTGGGACGGCGGGGGGCTCCTACGAGCAGTACTTC.

This chain joins TRBV4-3 and TRBJ1-2; 8 bases align to TRBD1. Trimming removed 8 bases from V and 2 bases from J; junction bases left unmatched: 7. The CDR3 is 14 residues long. CDR1 and CDR2 from the germline V gene are LGHNA and YSLEER. The CDR3 DNA is TGCGCCAGCTGCCGGGACAGGCTCAACTATGGCTACACCTTC. Protein sequence: CASCRDRLNYGYTF.

This clonotype was detected only a few times. This chain links TRBV15 with TRBJ1-4, with D uncertain. The germline V gene encodes CDR1 LNHNV and CDR2 YYDKDF (reference sequence). This CDR3 comprises 18 residues. Trimming left V 3 bases short and J 4 bases short, with 21 bases between. CDR3 nucleotide sequence: TGTGCCACCAGCAGTGCACACACTTATGACGGATATAATGAAAAACTGTTTTTT. Protein: CATSSAHTYDGYNEKLFF.

This clonotype was observed many times. V gene TRBV28 combines with J gene TRBJ1-5, with D possibly being TRBD1 (5 bases). The germline V gene encodes CDR1 MDHEN and CDR2 SYDVKM. CDR3 size: 14 residues. The V and J ends lost 0 bases and 6 bases respectively, with 9 bases between them. This CDR3 reads CASSLWGGGQPQHF. Here the CDR3 DNA reads TGTGCCAGCAGTTTATGGGGGGGTGGTCAGCCCCAGCATTTT.

The rearrangement links TRBV30 to TRBJ1-6; 7 bases fit TRBD1. V trimming: 2 bases; J trimming: 9 bases; junction bases outside the gene matches: 13. This CDR3 comprises 16 residues. Germline assignment: CDR1 GTSNPN and CDR2 SVGIG (reference sequence). This chain's CDR3 is CAWSTTGVTGSSPLHF. For the CDR3, the DNA is TGTGCCTGGAGTACAACAGGGGTCACAGGGAGTTCACCCCTCCACTTT.

This clonotype was seen repeatedly, ten times or more. This chain connects TRBV12-3 or TRBV12-4 to TRBJ2-3; 10 bases map to TRBD2. The V segment lost 6 bases and the J segment 1 base; nucleotides outside the gene matches: 4. This CDR3 comprises 15 residues. CDR3 DNA sequence: TGTGCCAGCAGCACCGGGACTAGCGGCACAGATACGCAGTATTTT. It translates to CASSTGTSGTDTQYF.

The V call is TRBV29-1, the J call TRBJ2-1; no reliable D call. The V end lost 2 bases, the J end lost 3 bases, and 5 bases lay between the germline ends. CDR3 length equals 12 residues. In germline, CDR1 is SQVTM, CDR2 ANQGSEA. CDR3 amino acids: CSVERSYNEQFF. DNA of the CDR3: TGCAGCGTTGAACGGAGCTACAATGAGCAGTTCTTC.

The V and J genes are TRBV7-6 and TRBJ2-3; 14 bases are shared with TRBD2. Germline-derived CDR1 and CDR2 are SGHVS and FNYEAQ. The CDR3 totals 18 residues. The ends lost 1 base at V and 4 bases at J; junction bases unmatched: 7. CDR3 sequence reads: CASSLVLTSGRAADTQYF. CDR3 nucleotides: TGTGCCAGCAGCTTAGTATTGACTAGCGGGAGGGCGGCAGATACGCAGTATTTT.

The chain has TRBV20-1 and TRBJ1-5; D unresolved. Trimming shortened V by 0 bases and J by 0 bases, and 6 bases separated the two germline ends. This CDR3 comprises 14 residues. Germline V CDR1 and CDR2: DFQATT, SNEGSKA (reference sequence). The CDR3 DNA follows: TGCAGTGCTAGAGATGGGAATAGCAATCAGCCCCAGCATTTT. Residues: CSARDGNSNQPQHF.

This clonotype has more than one count but fewer than ten. The J gene is TRBJ2-1, the V gene TRBV29-1, with D perhaps TRBD1 (5 bases). V gave up 4 bases and J gave up 9 bases, with 10 bases separating them. There are 11 residues in the CDR3. Germline V gene data show CDR1 as SQVTM and CDR2 as ANQGSEA. CDR3 residues: CSVAGRGEQFF. DNA for the CDR3: TGCAGCGTTGCGGGTAGGGGTGAGCAGTTCTTC.

At least ten counts were recorded for this clonotype. The chain employs TRBV11-2 and TRBJ2-1, with 11 bases that match TRBD2. Germline lookup yields CDR1 SGHAT and CDR2 FQNNGV. V gave up 0 bases and J gave up 6 bases; unmatched junction bases: 1. This CDR3 is built from 15 residues. CDR3 sequence (DNA): TGTGCCAGCAGCTTAGAGGGACTAGCGGTCAATGAGCAGTTCTTC. Its protein product is CASSLEGLAVNEQFF.

This clonotype has at least ten counts. The chain combines TRBV2 with TRBJ1-5, with D unresolved. The CDR3 consists of 17 residues. Trimming left V 2 bases short and J 1 base short, with 15 bases between. Germline V gene sequence: CDR1 SNHLY, CDR2 FYNNEI. The CDR3 spells CASSERYIVRSNQPQHF. In nucleotides, the CDR3 is TGTGCCAGCAGTGAAAGGTACATAGTCCGGAGCAATCAGCCCCAGCATTTT. Using reference TRBV2 and TRBJ1-5 for the parts outside the CDR3, the full variable domain is EPEVTQTPSHQVTQMGQEVILRCVPISNHLYFYWYRQILGQKVEFLVSFYNNEISEKSEIFDDQFSVERPDGSNFTLKIRSTKLEDSAMYFCASSERYIVRSNQPQHFGDGTRLSIL.

This chain uses TRBV16 with TRBJ2-7, with TRBD1 identical over 10 bases. This CDR3 has 15 residues. Germline CDR1 reads KGHSY; CDR2 reads FQNENV. Trimming cost V 2 bases and J 7 bases; bases outside gene matches: 8. CDR3 sequence: CASSQRGQGTGEQYF. CDR3 in DNA: TGTGCCAGCAGCCAAAGGGGACAGGGGACGGGTGAGCAGTACTTC.

This clonotype was counted at least ten times. For the CDR3, the DNA is TGTGCCAGCAGGCGGGAACCTACCTACGAGCAGTACTTC. The encoded protein is CASRREPTYEQYF. This chain links TRBV2 with TRBJ2-7, with D maybe TRBD2 (6 bases). There are 13 residues in the CDR3. The germline V gene encodes CDR1 SNHLY and CDR2 FYNNEI. The V gene lost 6 bases and the J gene lost 2 bases, with 11 bases spanning the gap.

The rearrangement joins TRBV6-1 to TRBJ1-6; D gene unclear. Trimming took off 6 bases at V and 9 bases at J, with 15 bases between the two ends. Germline V gene data show CDR1 as MNHNS and CDR2 as SASEGT. The CDR3 has 14 amino acids. The CDR3 region has the DNA TGTGCCAGCAGCGACGGAATGTACACTTCACCCCTCCACTTT. This codes for CASSDGMYTSPLHF.

This clonotype was counted at least ten times. The chain has TRBV12-3 or TRBV12-4 and TRBJ1-4; 9 bases agree with TRBD1. This CDR3 has 15 residues. After removal of 6 bases from V and 2 bases from J, the junction contained 4 bases not matched to a gene. The CDR3 bases are TGTGCCAGCAGCTCCGGGACAGGGACTAATGAAAAACTGTTTTTT. Translated, it gives CASSSGTGTNEKLFF.

The rearrangement links TRBV20-1 to TRBJ2-7, with a tentative D call TRBD2 (5 bases). In germline, CDR1 is DFQATT, CDR2 SNEGSKA (reference sequence). The CDR3 totals 17 residues. V lost 0 bases and J 4 bases, leaving 22 bases between the germline ends. As DNA, the CDR3 is TGCAGTGCTAGAGATCTTTTGCGTCGTACTGGCGGGTACGAGCAGTACTTC. Translated: CSARDLLRRTGGYEQYF.

The rearrangement uses TRBV20-1 and TRBJ2-1; TRBD2 matches at 7 bases. The CDR3 runs 16 residues. With V trimmed by 3 bases and J by 2 bases, 10 bases remained unmatched. The V gene's germline CDR1 is DFQATT and CDR2 SNEGSKA (reference sequence). Here the CDR3 DNA reads TGCAGTGCTAGTCTGGGGCGGGACTACCCCTACAATGAGCAGTTCTTC. Translation: CSASLGRDYPYNEQFF.

Concerning this clonotype itself: A much bigger clone sits one base away, suggesting this may be a read error. The rearrangement links TRBV29-1 to TRBJ2-7; D is possibly TRBD1 (6 bases). The V gene lost 8 bases and the J gene lost 4 bases, with 15 bases spanning the gap. The germline V gene encodes CDR1 SQVTM and CDR2 ANQGSEA. The CDR3 consists of 12 residues. CDR3 coding DNA: TGCAGCTACTGGACAGACTTTTACGAGCAGTACTTC. It translates to CSYWTDFYEQYF.

This chain links TRBV28 with TRBJ1-2, with D unresolved. V was shortened by 3 bases and J by 9 bases, with 14 bases between the two germline ends. CDR3 length: 13 amino acids. Germline V gene sequence: CDR1 MDHEN, CDR2 SYDVKM. CDR3: CASSFLGAWSYTF. The CDR3 DNA is TGTGCCAGCAGTTTTTTAGGCGCCTGGAGCTACACCTTC.

Ten or more counts support this clonotype. The CDR3 DNA follows: TGTGCCAGCAGCTTAGTTAGCGGGAGGGCCGGCAATGAGCAGTTCTTC. Translating gives CASSLVSGRAGNEQFF. V usage is TRBV7-2 and J usage is TRBJ2-1; the match to TRBD2 covers 11 bases. The CDR3 runs 16 residues. Germline values: CDR1 SGHTA, CDR2 FQGNSA. The J segment lost 6 bases and the V segment lost 1 base, leaving 5 bases of the junction unmatched.

The table lists this clonotype with a few counts. This could be a read error, since a much larger clone is one nucleotide away. The rearrangement links TRBV11-2 to TRBJ2-7, with D tentatively TRBD1 or TRBD2 (5 bases each). CDR1 and CDR2 from the germline V gene are SGHAT and FQNNGV. This CDR3 is built from 14 residues. The CDR3 sequence is CASSLGGPSYGQYF. The CDR3 coding sequence is TGTGCCAGCAGCTTAGGGGGACCCTCCTACGGGCAGTACTTC.

This clonotype came up many times. This sequence joins TRBV2 and TRBJ1-1, with D tentatively TRBD1 (5 bases). CDR3 length equals 14 residues. Trimming removed 0 bases at V and 3 bases at J, with 8 bases between. Germline assignment: CDR1 SNHLY and CDR2 FYNNEI. This CDR3 reads CASSEAGGDTEAFF. The CDR3 DNA sequence: TGTGCCAGCAGTGAAGCTGGGGGGGACACTGAAGCTTTCTTT.

This clonotype was detected only a few times. This rearrangement joins TRBV11-1 to TRBJ1-1; D is undetermined. V was pared by 1 base and J by 8 bases, with 17 bases between. Germline CDR1 is SGHAT and CDR2 is FQDESV (reference sequence). The length of the CDR3 is 15 residues. The CDR3 loop reads CASSLVGSRNEEAFF. The CDR3 nucleotides read TGTGCCAGCAGCTTAGTCGGCAGCCGGAACGAGGAAGCTTTCTTT. The variable domain in full, completed from reference TRBV11-1 and TRBJ1-1, reads EAEVAQSPRYKITEKSQAVAFWCDPISGHATLYWYRQILGQGPELLVQFQDESVVDDSQLPKDRFSAERLKGVDSTLKIQPAELGDSAMYLCASSLVGSRNEEAFFGQGTRLTVV.

This clonotype was picked up many times. The chain carries TRBV10-3 and TRBJ2-3; 9 bases align to TRBD1. The J segment lost 4 bases and the V segment lost 11 bases, leaving 13 bases of the junction unmatched. The CDR3 extends over 15 amino acids. The germline V gene has CDR1 ENHRY and CDR2 SYGVKD. CDR3 sequence (DNA): TGTGCCGTCTTGAGGGACAGGGTGGGCGCAGATACGCAGTATTTT. Protein: CAVLRDRVGADTQYF.

This clonotype was detected many times. The gene calls are TRBV6-1 and TRBJ2-7; a possible D gene is TRBD1 (6 bases). In germline, CDR1 is MNHNS, CDR2 SASEGT. The CDR3 has 15 amino acids. V was trimmed by 6 bases and J by 1 base, leaving 16 bases between them. CDR3 DNA sequence: TGTGCCAGCAGGGTCGGTTTAGGGACATCCTACGAGCAGTACTTC. Translation: CASRVGLGTSYEQYF.

The V gene is TRBV2, the J gene TRBJ2-7; 7 bases are a match to TRBD1. Germline loops: CDR1 SNHLY, CDR2 FYNNEI. With V trimmed by 6 bases and J by 5 bases, 7 bases remained unmatched. CDR3 length equals 13 residues. The CDR3 DNA reads TGTGCCAGCAGCCGACAGGGTGGCCACGAGCAGTACTTC. Residues: CASSRQGGHEQYF.